The TCR beta chain described here comes from a study of T cell responses to AZD1222 COVID-19 vaccine. The germline V gene has CDR1 SGHAT and CDR2 FQNNGV. Trimming removed 6 bases from V and 2 bases from J, with 20 bases in between. This CDR3 has 17 amino acids. Clones were sequenced by immunoSEQ multiplex PCR, and TCRdb holds only the in-frame ones, with some missing. Of 90,000 to 110,000 clones listed, around 87% are singletons. This sequence originates from an adult in good health. Sequencing was performed on peripheral blood, taken on day 0 of AZD1222 vaccination. The chain uses TRBV11-2 and TRBJ1-3, with no clear D. The CDR3 sequence: CASRKPGHRVTGNTIYF. The CDR3 nucleotides read TGTGCCAGCAGAAAACCCGGTCATCGGGTTACTGGAAACACCATATATTTT.